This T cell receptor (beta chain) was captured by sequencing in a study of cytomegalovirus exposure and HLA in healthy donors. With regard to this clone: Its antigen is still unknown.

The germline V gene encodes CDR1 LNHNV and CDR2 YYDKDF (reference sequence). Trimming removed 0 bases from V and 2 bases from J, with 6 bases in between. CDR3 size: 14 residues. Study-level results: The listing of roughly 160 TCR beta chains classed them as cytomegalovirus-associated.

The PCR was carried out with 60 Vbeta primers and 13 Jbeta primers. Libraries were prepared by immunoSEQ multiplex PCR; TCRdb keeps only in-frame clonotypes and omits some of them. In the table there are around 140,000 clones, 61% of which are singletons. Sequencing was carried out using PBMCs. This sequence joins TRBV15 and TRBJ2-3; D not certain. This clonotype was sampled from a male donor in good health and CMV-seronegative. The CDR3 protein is CATSRDIPTDTQYF. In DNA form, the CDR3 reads TGTGCCACCAGCAGAGATATCCCCACAGATACGCAGTATTTT.